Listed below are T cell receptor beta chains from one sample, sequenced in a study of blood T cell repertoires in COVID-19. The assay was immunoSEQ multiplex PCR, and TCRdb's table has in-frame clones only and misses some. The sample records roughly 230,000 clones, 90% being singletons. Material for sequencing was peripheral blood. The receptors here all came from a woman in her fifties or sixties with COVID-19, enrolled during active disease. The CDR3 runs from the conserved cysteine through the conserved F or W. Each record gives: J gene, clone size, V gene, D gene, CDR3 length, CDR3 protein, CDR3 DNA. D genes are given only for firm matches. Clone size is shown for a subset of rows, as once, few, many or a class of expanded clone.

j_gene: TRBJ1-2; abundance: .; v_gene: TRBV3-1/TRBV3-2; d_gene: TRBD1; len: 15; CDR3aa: CASSPTTGGVHGYTF; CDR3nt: TGTGCCAGCAGCCCGACGACAGGGGGCGTGCATGGCTACACCTTC
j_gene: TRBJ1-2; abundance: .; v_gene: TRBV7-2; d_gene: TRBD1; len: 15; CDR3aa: CASSRGQGVAYGYTF; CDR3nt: TGTGCCAGCAGTCGCGGACAGGGAGTAGCCTATGGCTACACCTTC
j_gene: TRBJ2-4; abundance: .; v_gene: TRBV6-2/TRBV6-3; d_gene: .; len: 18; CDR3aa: CASSYSVMWRGVKNIQYF; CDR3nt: TGTGCCAGCAGTTACTCCGTCATGTGGAGAGGAGTCAAAAACATTCAGTACTTC
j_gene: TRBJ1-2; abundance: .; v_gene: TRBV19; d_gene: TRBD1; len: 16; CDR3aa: CASSPGGQADISGYTF; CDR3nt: TGTGCCAGTAGCCCGGGTGGACAGGCAGACATAAGCGGCTACACCTTC
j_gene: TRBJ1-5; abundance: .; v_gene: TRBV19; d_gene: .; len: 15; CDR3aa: CASSIAVYSNQPQHF; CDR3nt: TGTGCCAGTAGTATAGCCGTATATAGCAATCAGCCCCAGCATTTT
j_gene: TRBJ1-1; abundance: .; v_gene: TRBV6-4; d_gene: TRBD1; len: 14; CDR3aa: CASKGGQANTEAFF; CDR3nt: TGTGCCAGCAAGGGTGGACAGGCGAACACTGAAGCTTTCTTT
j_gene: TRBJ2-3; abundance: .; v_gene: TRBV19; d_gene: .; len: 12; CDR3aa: CASSSLADTQYF; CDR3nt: TGTGCCAGTAGTTCCCTAGCAGATACGCAGTATTTT
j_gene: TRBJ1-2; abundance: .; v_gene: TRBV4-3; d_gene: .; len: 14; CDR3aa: CASSQATGSYGYTF; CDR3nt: TGCGCCAGCAGCCAAGCTACAGGGAGTTATGGCTACACCTTC
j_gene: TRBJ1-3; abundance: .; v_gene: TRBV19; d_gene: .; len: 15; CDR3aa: CASSIYSGSGNTIYF; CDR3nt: TGTGCCAGTAGTATATATTCGGGCTCTGGAAACACCATATATTTT
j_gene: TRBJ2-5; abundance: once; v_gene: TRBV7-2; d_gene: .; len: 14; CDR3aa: CASSPPGDRKTQYF; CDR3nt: TGTGCCAGCAGCCCCCCCGGGGATAGAAAGACCCAGTACTTC
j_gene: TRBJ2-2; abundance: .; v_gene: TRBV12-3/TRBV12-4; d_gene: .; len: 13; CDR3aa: CASSLSGAGELFF; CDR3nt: TGTGCCAGCAGTTTGTCGGGGGCCGGGGAGCTGTTTTTT
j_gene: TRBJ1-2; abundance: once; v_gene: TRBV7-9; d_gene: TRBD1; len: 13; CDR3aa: CASSPGGASGYTF; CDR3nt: TGTGCCAGCAGCCCAGGGGGCGCAAGTGGCTACACCTTC
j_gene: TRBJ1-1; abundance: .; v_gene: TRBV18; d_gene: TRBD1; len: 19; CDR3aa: CASSPPIIRTGGLNTEAFF; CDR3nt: TGTGCCAGCTCACCACCGATCATCAGGACAGGGGGCTTGAACACTGAAGCTTTCTTT
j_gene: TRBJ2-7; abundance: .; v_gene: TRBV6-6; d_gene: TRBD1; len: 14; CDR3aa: CASSYRDRTYEQYF; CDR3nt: TGTGCCAGCAGTTACCGGGACAGGACTTACGAGCAGTACTTC
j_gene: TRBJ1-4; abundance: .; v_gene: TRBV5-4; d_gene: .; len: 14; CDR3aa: CASSRGTSGEKLFF; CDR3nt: TGTGCCAGCAGCCGAGGGACATCTGGGGAAAAACTGTTTTTT
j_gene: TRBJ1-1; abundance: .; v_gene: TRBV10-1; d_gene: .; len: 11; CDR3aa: CARRACLGAFF; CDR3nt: TGCGCCAGAAGAGCCTGTCTAGGCGCTTTCTTT
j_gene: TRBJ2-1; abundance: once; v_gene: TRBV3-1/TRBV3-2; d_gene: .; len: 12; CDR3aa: CASRSLDNEQFF; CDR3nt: TGTGCCAGCCGCTCCTTAGACAATGAGCAGTTCTTC
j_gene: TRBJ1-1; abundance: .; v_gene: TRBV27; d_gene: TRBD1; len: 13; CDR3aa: CASSFRGGGEAFF; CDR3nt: TGTGCCAGCAGTTTTCGAGGGGGCGGTGAAGCTTTCTTT